One sample yielded the 23 T cell receptor beta chains listed below, sequenced in a study of T cell responses to AZD1222 COVID-19 vaccine. Profiling relied on immunoSEQ multiplex PCR, and the TCRdb table lists in-frame clones only, not all of them. This sample yields around 160,000 clones, of which around 88% are seen a single time; around 15% belongs to the top ten. Sequencing was performed on peripheral blood, taken on day 0 of AZD1222 vaccination. The receptors come from an adult in good health.

The CDR3 reads CASSWGDTGELFF. DNA for the CDR3: TGTGCCAGCAGCTGGGGGGACACCGGGGAGCTGTTTTTT. V and J are TRBV7-9 and TRBJ2-2; D is possibly TRBD2 (6 bases). Germline V lookup: CDR1 SEHNR, CDR2 FQNEAQ (reference sequence). V dropped 4 bases and J dropped 3 bases, with 6 bases sitting between them. The CDR3 extends over 13 amino acids.

J is TRBJ2-1 and V is TRBV6-5, with D perhaps matching TRBD1 (6 bases). Per germline, CDR1 MNHEY and CDR2 SVGAGI. V was pared by 7 bases and J by 2 bases, with 12 bases between. CDR3 size: 14 residues. The CDR3 nucleotides read TGTGCCAGCACACAGGGACGAACCTACAATGAGCAGTTCTTC. It specifies CASTQGRTYNEQFF.

This clone was recorded a few times. V is TRBV10-2 and J is TRBJ2-7; D might be TRBD1 (5 bases). This CDR3 region has 14 residues. Germline CDR1 WSHSY, CDR2 SAAADI. The germline V and J ends were trimmed by 3 bases and 1 base, with 10 bases remaining between them. CDR3 coding DNA: TGCGCCAGCAGTGAAGGGGCCCCGTCCTACGAGCAGTACTTC. Protein: CASSEGAPSYEQYF.

The chain links TRBV30 to TRBJ2-2; 8 bases fit TRBD1. Germline trimming cut 3 bases from V and 1 base from J; bases unmatched to any gene: 4. The germline gives CDR1 GTSNPN, CDR2 SVGIG (reference sequence). The CDR3 is 15 amino acids. The CDR3 sequence: CAWRDDRGNTGELFF. The DNA of the CDR3 is TGTGCCTGGAGAGACGACAGGGGGAACACCGGGGAGCTGTTTTTT.

About this clone itself: The germline gene is not matched at one end of the junction; a read error may be the cause. The chain recombines TRBV28 with TRBJ1-2; D gene ambiguous. CDR1 is MDHEN and CDR2 is SYDVKM in the germline V gene. This CDR3 region has 15 residues. Here the CDR3 DNA reads TGTGCCAGCTATCCCCCGGGGATCTCTAATTATGGCTACACCTTC. It translates to CASYPPGISNYGYTF.

CDR3 region: CASSSGARDYGYTF. DNA for the CDR3: TGTGCCAGCAGTTCTGGGGCGCGGGACTATGGCTACACCTTC. V usage is TRBV28 and J usage is TRBJ1-2, with a tentative D call TRBD1 (5 bases). The CDR3 extends over 14 amino acids. CDR1 is MDHEN, CDR2 SYDVKM, per germline. The V end was cut by 4 bases, the J end by 3 bases, with 12 bases between.

In its sample, this clone was seen once. The chain links TRBV28 to TRBJ1-4; TRBD1 is a possible D gene (6 bases). Germline CDR1 is MDHEN and CDR2 is SYDVKM. The CDR3 is 12 amino acids. The V gene lost 7 bases and the J gene lost 8 bases, with 11 bases spanning the gap. CDR3 residues: CASTWGREKLFF. CDR3 DNA sequence: TGTGCCAGCACCTGGGGGCGGGAAAAACTGTTTTTT.

This clone has just one count. CDR3 sequence: CASSSTTSGGSYNEQFF. Here the CDR3 DNA reads TGTGCCAGCAGCTCTACTACTAGCGGGGGCTCCTACAATGAGCAGTTCTTC. The genes are TRBV7-6 and TRBJ2-1; 11 nucleotides align to TRBD2. The germline CDR1 and CDR2 sequences are SGHVS and FNYEAQ. CDR3 length: 17 residues. V dropped 4 bases and J dropped 0; count of bases not matched to a gene: 5.

The V and J genes are TRBV9 and TRBJ2-2; 7 bases align to TRBD1. After removal of 4 bases from V and 0 bases from J, the junction contained 6 bases not matched to a gene. Looked up from germline, CDR1 is SGDLS and CDR2 is YYNGEE. This CDR3 spans 16 amino acids. CDR3 bases: TGTGCCAGCAGCCTACAGGGGAAAACGAACACCGGGGAGCTGTTTTTT. Its translation: CASSLQGKTNTGELFF.

This chain uses TRBV3-1 (or the pseudogene TRBV3-2) with TRBJ1-2, with D unclear. Between the trimmed V and J ends, which lost 1 base and 8 bases, there was a span of 8 bases. From germline, CDR1 is LGHDT and CDR2 YNNKEL (reference sequence). The CDR3 totals 12 residues. This CDR3 reads CASSQGNRGYTF. DNA of the CDR3: TGTGCCAGCAGCCAAGGGAATAGGGGCTACACCTTC.

This chain links TRBV4-2 with TRBJ1-3; TRBD1 agrees at 8 bases. The CDR3 totals 14 residues. Germline V lookup: CDR1 LGHNA, CDR2 YNFKEQ. V shed 4 bases, J shed 4 bases, and the junction held 3 bases outside the gene matches. The CDR3 nucleotides read TGTGCCAGCAGCCTGACAGGGGACGGAAACACCATATATTTT. The encoded protein is CASSLTGDGNTIYF.

This clone came up once. This chain links TRBV9 with TRBJ1-3; TRBD1 might be the D (5 bases). CDR1 SGDLS and CDR2 YYNGEE come from the germline V gene. CDR3 size: 16 residues. V lost 0 bases to trimming and J lost 4 bases, with 14 bases between them. As DNA, the CDR3 is TGTGCCAGCAGCGTAGTTCAGGGCACAGAGGGAAACACCATATATTTT. Encoded protein: CASSVVQGTEGNTIYF.

The J gene is TRBJ2-2, the V gene TRBV5-6; a weak D match, TRBD2 (5 bases). V was pared by 1 base and J by 8 bases, with 12 bases between. CDR1 is SGHDT and CDR2 is YYEEEE in the germline V gene. There are 14 residues in the CDR3. The CDR3 DNA follows: TGTGCCAGCAGCTTGCGGTGGACGGGAGGGGAGCTGTTTTTT. It translates to CASSLRWTGGELFF.

The V and J genes are TRBV18 and TRBJ1-4; 9 bases map to TRBD1. The CDR3 runs 14 residues. Germline V gives CDR1 KGHSH, CDR2 LQKENI. Trimming removed 5 bases from V and 7 bases from J; junction bases left unmatched: 5. CDR3: CASSKGQGGEKLFF. CDR3 DNA: TGTGCCAGCTCAAAGGGACAGGGCGGTGAAAAACTGTTTTTT.

This chain uses TRBV6-2 or TRBV6-3 with TRBJ2-7, with D tentatively TRBD2 (5 bases). Trimming cost V 6 bases and J 2 bases, with 14 bases left between them. The CDR3 is made up of 14 amino acids. Looked up from germline, CDR1 is MNHEY and CDR2 is SVGEGT. CDR3 amino acids: CASSGLVGTYEQYF. CDR3 bases: TGTGCCAGCAGCGGACTGGTGGGGACCTACGAGCAGTACTTC.

The V gene is TRBV6-5, the J gene TRBJ1-1; D gene uncertain. The germline V and J ends were trimmed by 5 bases and 0 bases, with 4 bases remaining between them. The germline V gene encodes CDR1 MNHEY and CDR2 SVGAGI. The CDR3 contains 12 residues. CDR3 sequence reads: CASSRVNTEAFF. The CDR3 coding sequence is TGTGCCAGCAGTCGAGTGAACACTGAAGCTTTCTTT.

The chain carries TRBV27 and TRBJ1-1; possible D gene TRBD1, 6 bases. CDR1 is MNHEY and CDR2 is SMNVEV in the germline V gene (reference sequence). This CDR3 is built from 15 residues. V lost 7 bases and J 0 bases, leaving 15 bases between the germline ends. CDR3 protein: CASTPAGQLNTEAFF. In nucleotides, the CDR3 is TGTGCCAGCACCCCAGCCGGACAGCTGAACACTGAAGCTTTCTTT.

The chain links TRBV3-1 (or the pseudogene TRBV3-2) to TRBJ2-3; tentative D call: TRBD1 (5 bases). Germline lookup yields CDR1 LGHDT and CDR2 YNNKEL (reference sequence). Trimming pared 1 base from V and 8 bases from J, leaving 13 bases between. The CDR3 length is 14 residues. The CDR3: CASSQGRRQGTQYF. CDR3 sequence (DNA): TGTGCCAGCAGCCAAGGGCGGCGGCAGGGTACGCAGTATTTT.

The chain has TRBV12-3 or TRBV12-4 and TRBJ1-2; D is ambiguous. V was cut by 7 bases and J by 3 bases, with 9 bases left in between. The CDR3 has 12 residues. The CDR3 loop is CASTGTYYGYTF. DNA of the CDR3: TGTGCCAGCACGGGCACCTACTATGGCTACACCTTC.

This rearrangement joins TRBV6-5 to TRBJ2-3; 11 bases line up with TRBD2. The CDR3 has 15 amino acids. The germline V gene encodes CDR1 MNHEY and CDR2 SVGAGI. Trimming removed 4 bases from V and 2 bases from J; junction bases left unmatched: 2. The CDR3 loop reads CASSLAGGATDTQYF. The DNA of the CDR3 is TGTGCCAGCAGTTTAGCGGGGGGGGCCACAGATACGCAGTATTTT.

The gene calls are TRBV3-1 (or the pseudogene TRBV3-2) and TRBJ1-3; D is possibly TRBD1 (5 bases). Germline V gene sequence: CDR1 LGHDT, CDR2 YNNKEL (reference sequence). This CDR3 region has 14 residues. With 4 bases removed from V and 2 bases from J, the gap between germline ends came to 9 bases. The CDR3 sequence: CASSREGAGNTIYF. In DNA, the CDR3 is TGTGCCAGCAGCCGAGAAGGGGCTGGAAACACCATATATTTT.

The chain carries TRBV5-8 and TRBJ1-1, with D uncertain. Trimming cost V 0 bases and J 9 bases, with 12 bases left between them. Germline loops: CDR1 SGHTS, CDR2 YDEGEE. This CDR3 is 13 amino acids long. The CDR3 DNA is TGTGCCAGCAGCTTGGGGAGTGGGCAGAAAGCTTTCTTT. Translation gives CASSLGSGQKAFF.

The rearrangement joins TRBV7-3 to TRBJ2-2, with D perhaps matching TRBD1 or TRBD2 (5 bases each). The germline CDR1 and CDR2 sequences are SGHTA and FQGTGA. The CDR3 totals 15 residues. Trimming pared 5 bases from V and 2 bases from J, leaving 12 bases between. The CDR3 DNA reads TGTGCCAGCAGCCGAGGGGTTGCCAACACCGGGGAGCTGTTTTTT. This codes for CASSRGVANTGELFF.